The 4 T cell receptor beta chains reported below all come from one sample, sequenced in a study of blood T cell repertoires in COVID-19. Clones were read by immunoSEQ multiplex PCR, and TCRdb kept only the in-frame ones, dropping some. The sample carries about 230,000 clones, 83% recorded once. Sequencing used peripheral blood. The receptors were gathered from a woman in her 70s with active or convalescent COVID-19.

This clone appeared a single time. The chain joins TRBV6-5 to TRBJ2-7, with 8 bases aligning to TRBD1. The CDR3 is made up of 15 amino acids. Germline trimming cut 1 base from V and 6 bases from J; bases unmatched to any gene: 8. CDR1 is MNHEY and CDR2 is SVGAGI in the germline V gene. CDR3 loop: CASSYLRQGNSEQYF. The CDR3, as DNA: TGTGCCAGCAGTTACTTACGACAGGGGAACAGCGAGCAGTACTTC.

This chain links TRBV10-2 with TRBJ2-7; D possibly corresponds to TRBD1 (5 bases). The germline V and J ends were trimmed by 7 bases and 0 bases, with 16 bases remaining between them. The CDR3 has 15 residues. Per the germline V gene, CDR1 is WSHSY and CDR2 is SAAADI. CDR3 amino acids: CASKLVDTSSYEQYF. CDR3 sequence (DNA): TGCGCCAGCAAATTGGTGGACACCAGCTCCTACGAGCAGTACTTC.

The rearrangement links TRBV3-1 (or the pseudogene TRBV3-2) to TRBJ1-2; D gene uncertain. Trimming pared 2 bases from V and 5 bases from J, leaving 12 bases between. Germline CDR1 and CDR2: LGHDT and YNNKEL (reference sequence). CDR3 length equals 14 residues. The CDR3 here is CASSQNLEAYGYTF. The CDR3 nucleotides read TGTGCCAGCAGCCAAAATCTAGAAGCGTATGGCTACACCTTC.

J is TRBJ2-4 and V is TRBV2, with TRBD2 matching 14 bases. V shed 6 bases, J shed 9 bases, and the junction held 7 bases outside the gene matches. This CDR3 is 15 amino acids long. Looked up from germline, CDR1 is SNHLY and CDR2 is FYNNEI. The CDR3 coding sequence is TGTGCCAGCAGCGTCGGGACTAGCGGGAGAGGCATTCAGTACTTC. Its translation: CASSVGTSGRGIQYF. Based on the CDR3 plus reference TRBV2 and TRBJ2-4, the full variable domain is EPEVTQTPSHQVTQMGQEVILRCVPISNHLYFYWYRQILGQKVEFLVSFYNNEISEKSEIFDDQFSVERPDGSNFTLKIRSTKLEDSAMYFCASSVGTSGRGIQYFGAGTRLSVL.